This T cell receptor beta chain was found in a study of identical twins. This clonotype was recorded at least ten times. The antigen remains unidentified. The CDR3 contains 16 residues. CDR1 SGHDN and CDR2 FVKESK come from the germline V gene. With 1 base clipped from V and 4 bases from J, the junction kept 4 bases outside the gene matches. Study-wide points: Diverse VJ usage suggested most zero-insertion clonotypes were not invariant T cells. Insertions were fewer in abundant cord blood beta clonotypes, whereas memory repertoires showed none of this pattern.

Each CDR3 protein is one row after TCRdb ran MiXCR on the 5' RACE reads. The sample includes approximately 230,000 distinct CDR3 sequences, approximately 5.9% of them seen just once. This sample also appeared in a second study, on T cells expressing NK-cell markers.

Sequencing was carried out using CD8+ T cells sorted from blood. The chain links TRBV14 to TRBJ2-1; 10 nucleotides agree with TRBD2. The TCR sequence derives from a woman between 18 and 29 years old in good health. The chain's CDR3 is CASSQVAGGFYNEQFF. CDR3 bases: TGTGCCAGCAGCCAAGTAGCGGGGGGATTTTACAATGAGCAGTTCTTC.